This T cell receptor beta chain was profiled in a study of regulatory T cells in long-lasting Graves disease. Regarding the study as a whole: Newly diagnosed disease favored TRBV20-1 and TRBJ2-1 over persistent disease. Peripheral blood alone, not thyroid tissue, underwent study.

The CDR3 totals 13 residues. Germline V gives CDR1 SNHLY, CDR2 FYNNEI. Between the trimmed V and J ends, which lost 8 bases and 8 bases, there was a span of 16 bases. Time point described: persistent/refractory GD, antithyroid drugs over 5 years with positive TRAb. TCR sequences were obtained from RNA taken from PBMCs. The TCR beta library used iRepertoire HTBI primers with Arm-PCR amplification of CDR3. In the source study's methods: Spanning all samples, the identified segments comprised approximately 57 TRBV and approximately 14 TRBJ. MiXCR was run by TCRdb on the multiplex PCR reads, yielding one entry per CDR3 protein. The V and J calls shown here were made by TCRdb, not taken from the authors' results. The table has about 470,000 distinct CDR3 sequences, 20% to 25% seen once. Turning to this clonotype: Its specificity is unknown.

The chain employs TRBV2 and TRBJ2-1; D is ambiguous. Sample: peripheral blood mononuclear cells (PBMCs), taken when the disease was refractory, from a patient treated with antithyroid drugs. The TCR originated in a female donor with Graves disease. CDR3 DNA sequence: TGTGCCAGCCGAGGCCGGATTATGCATGAGCAGTTCTTC. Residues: CASRGRIMHEQFF.